Below, 29 T cell receptor beta chains from the same sample are listed, as sequenced in a study of T cells in Graves' hyperthyroidism and ophthalmopathy. Template material for amplifying TCR beta CDR3 regions consisted of RNA transcripts. Primed by the HTBI set, a first-round RT-PCR was run on the TCR CDR3. TCRdb re-called the multiplex PCR reads with MiXCR, one entry per CDR3 protein. The sample holds over 300,000 distinct CDR3 sequences, roughly 15% seen once. The sample was blood. These receptors were taken from a woman aged 40 to 50 with Graves' ophthalmopathy.

The table lists this clonotype with a few counts. The V gene is TRBV28, the J gene TRBJ2-2; D perhaps matches TRBD1 (6 bases). Trimming left V 6 bases short and J 4 bases short, with 12 bases between. CDR3 length: 14 residues. From germline, CDR1 is MDHEN and CDR2 SYDVKM. The CDR3 loop is CASRRGGVTGELFF. CDR3 nucleotide sequence: TGTGCCAGCAGGCGTGGGGGCGTCACCGGGGAGCTGTTTTTT.

This clonotype was seen at least ten times. J is TRBJ2-2 and V is TRBV12-3 or TRBV12-4; D unresolved. The CDR3 is 15 residues long. V was clipped by 2 bases and J by 0 bases, with 7 bases between them. The DNA of the CDR3 is TGTGCCAGCAGTTTACTCCAAGCGAACACCGGGGAGCTGTTTTTT. It encodes CASSLLQANTGELFF.

There are many counts of this clonotype. The chain carries TRBV9 and TRBJ1-1, with D unresolved. Trimming took 0 bases from V and 7 from J, leaving 10 bases between them. Germline values: CDR1 SGDLS, CDR2 YYNGEE. The CDR3 covers 13 residues. The CDR3 reads CASSVEVWGEAFF. CDR3 coding DNA: TGTGCCAGCAGCGTAGAAGTATGGGGTGAAGCTTTCTTT. The full variable domain, in which reference TRBV9 and TRBJ1-1 provide the parts outside the CDR3, is DSGVTQTPKHLITATGQRVTLRCSPRSGDLSVYWYQQSLDQGLQFLIQYYNGEERAKGNILERFSAQQFPDLHSELNLSSLELGDSALYFCASSVEVWGEAFFGQGTRLTVV.

This clonotype turned up a few times. J is TRBJ1-6 and V is TRBV20-1; unclear D gene. Trimming stripped 0 bases from V and 0 bases from J, with 9 bases between. The length of the CDR3 is 16 residues. Germline V gene lookup returns CDR1 DFQATT and CDR2 SNEGSKA (reference sequence). CDR3 nucleotides: TGCAGTGCTAGAGACGGGTCTAGCTCCTATAATTCACCCCTCCACTTT. Amino acid sequence: CSARDGSSSYNSPLHF.

This clonotype was found a few times. This chain links TRBV30 with TRBJ2-1; TRBD1 agrees at 8 bases. CDR1 is GTSNPN, CDR2 SVGIG, per germline (reference sequence). CDR3 length equals 14 residues. Trimming cost V 0 bases and J 2 bases; bases outside gene matches: 0. The CDR3 bases are TGTGCCTGGAGTGTACAGGGGGCCTACAATGAGCAGTTCTTC. It specifies CAWSVQGAYNEQFF.

This sequence joins TRBV5-4 and TRBJ1-1; D is possibly TRBD1 (6 bases). Germline CDR1 is SGHNT and CDR2 is YYREEE (reference sequence). V was clipped by 2 bases and J by 7 bases, with 12 bases between them. This CDR3 contains 13 residues. DNA of the CDR3: TGTGCCAGCAGCTTTAGGGGGGGTATTGAAGCTTTCTTT. Translation gives CASSFRGGIEAFF.

The rearrangement links TRBV27 to TRBJ1-2; 8 positions agree with TRBD1. The CDR3 loop spans 15 amino acids. Germline CDR1 is MNHEY and CDR2 is SMNVEV (reference sequence). V shed 1 base, J shed 5 bases, and the junction held 6 bases outside the gene matches. The CDR3 protein is CASSLFGQGRYGYTF. In DNA, the CDR3 is TGTGCCAGCAGTTTATTTGGACAGGGAAGGTATGGCTACACCTTC.

In the case of this clonotype: A much larger clone lies one base from this, so it may be a read error. The V and J genes are TRBV28 and TRBJ1-5; D not certain. Trimming pared 2 bases from V and 6 bases from J, leaving 8 bases between. This CDR3 is built from 13 residues. The germline V gene has CDR1 MDHEN and CDR2 SYDVKM. The CDR3 sequence is CASSLRISQPQHF. CDR3 DNA sequence: TGTGCCAGCAGTTTAAGGATAAGTCAGCCCCAGCATTTT. Full variable domain (missing parts from reference TRBV28 and TRBJ1-5): DVKVTQSSRYLVKRTGEKVFLECVQDMDHENMFWYRQDPGLGLRLIYFSYDVKMKEKGDIPEGYSVSREKKERFSLILESASTNQTSMYLCASSLRISQPQHFGDGTRLSIL.

The gene calls are TRBV7-9 and TRBJ1-2; D ambiguous. V dropped 2 bases and J dropped 0 bases, with 13 bases sitting between them. Germline V lookup: CDR1 SEHNR, CDR2 FQNEAQ (reference sequence). This CDR3 is 16 amino acids long. CDR3 DNA sequence: TGTGCCAGCAGCTTAAGTAACCCGCCTGCTAACTATGGCTACACCTTC. This sequence encodes CASSLSNPPANYGYTF.

This clonotype occurred many times. J is TRBJ2-7 and V is TRBV20-1; 12 bases are shared with TRBD2. CDR1 DFQATT and CDR2 SNEGSKA come from the germline V gene (reference sequence). The junction had 7 bases not matched to a gene; V was cut back by 5 bases and J by 2 bases. The CDR3 spans 15 residues. As DNA, the CDR3 is TGCAGTGCTCCCCCTCGACTAGCGGGGGCCTACGAGCAGTACTTC. This encodes CSAPPRLAGAYEQYF.

This clonotype was detected many times. The chain couples TRBV2 to TRBJ1-5; maybe TRBD1 (5 bases). Germline CDR1 reads SNHLY; CDR2 reads FYNNEI. V was pared by 7 bases and J by 0 bases, with 16 bases between. The CDR3 runs to 16 residues. CDR3 sequence reads: CASMPQRTGSNQPQHF. As DNA, the CDR3 is TGTGCCAGCATGCCCCAGCGAACAGGTAGCAATCAGCCCCAGCATTTT.

The chain uses TRBV20-1 and TRBJ2-3; 11 bases line up with TRBD2. The CDR3 length is 16 residues. With V trimmed by 1 base and J by 4 bases, 7 bases remained unmatched. The germline V gene has CDR1 DFQATT and CDR2 SNEGSKA (reference sequence). CDR3 DNA sequence: TGCAGTGCTAGAGGAACACTAGCGGGAGTTTCAGATACGCAGTATTTT. Protein product: CSARGTLAGVSDTQYF.

J is TRBJ1-3 and V is TRBV5-1; D remains unclear. V was cut by 2 bases and J by 0 bases, with 9 bases left in between. This CDR3 region has 15 residues. Germline CDR1 reads SGHRS; CDR2 reads YFSETQ. The CDR3 sequence: CASSFDVGSGNTIYF. Here the CDR3 DNA reads TGCGCCAGCAGCTTCGACGTCGGCTCTGGAAACACCATATATTTT.

Ten or more counts support this clonotype. V gene TRBV11-2 combines with J gene TRBJ2-7; 7 positions match TRBD1. Germline CDR1 is SGHAT and CDR2 is FQNNGV. The CDR3 runs 14 residues. Trimming removed 5 bases from V and 3 bases from J; junction bases left unmatched: 7. In DNA form, the CDR3 reads TGTGCCAGCAGCCGGGACAGCAGCTTCTACGAGCAGTACTTC. Amino acids: CASSRDSSFYEQYF.

The table lists this clonotype with many counts. The rearrangement joins TRBV28 to TRBJ1-1; D remains ambiguous. Trimming took 1 base from V and 5 from J, leaving 11 bases between them. The CDR3 length is 14 residues. Germline CDR1 and CDR2: MDHEN and SYDVKM. CDR3: CASSLLGGRTEAFF. DNA of the CDR3: TGTGCCAGCAGTTTATTGGGTGGGAGGACTGAAGCTTTCTTT.

This clonotype was seen repeatedly, ten times or more. The rearrangement joins TRBV12-3 or TRBV12-4 to TRBJ2-7; D gene ambiguous. The CDR3 has 12 residues. Trimming cost V 3 bases and J 3 bases, with 6 bases left between them. The DNA of the CDR3 is TGTGCCAGCAGTTTGGTTATCTACGAGCAGTACTTC. Its translation: CASSLVIYEQYF.

The sample holds many counts of this clonotype. V and J are TRBV3-1 and TRBJ2-7, with TRBD1 matching over 9 bases. The CDR3 covers 14 residues. From germline, CDR1 is LGHDT and CDR2 YNNKEL (reference sequence). V trimming: 4 bases; J trimming: 3 bases; junction bases outside the gene matches: 4. CDR3 loop: CASSRLGQGYEQYF. CDR3 in DNA: TGTGCCAGCAGCCGCCTGGGACAGGGCTACGAGCAGTACTTC.

This chain links TRBV24-1 with TRBJ1-2; D is undetermined. The germline gives CDR1 KGHDR, CDR2 SFDVKD. V was pared by 3 bases and J by 3 bases, with 16 bases between. The CDR3 is 16 amino acids. CDR3 bases: TGTGCCACCAGTGATCCGAAGAACCCGGGCCACTATGGCTACACCTTC. Residues: CATSDPKNPGHYGYTF.

This clonotype was observed at least ten times. This chain joins TRBV5-1 and TRBJ1-2; 11 bases are shared with TRBD1. Germline CDR1 and CDR2: SGHRS and YFSETQ. The CDR3 is made up of 15 amino acids. Unmatched junction bases numbered 3, after V lost 0 bases and J lost 5 bases. The CDR3 sequence is CASSLGDRGIYGYTF. The CDR3 DNA follows: TGCGCCAGCAGCTTGGGGGACAGGGGGATTTATGGCTACACCTTC.

This sequence joins TRBV18 and TRBJ1-2; TRBD1 aligns across 7 bases. J lost 2 bases, V lost 2 bases, and 8 bases had no gene match. Germline V gene lookup returns CDR1 KGHSH and CDR2 LQKENI. The CDR3 totals 16 residues. In DNA, the CDR3 is TGTGCCAGCTCACCAGGGACAGCCCCGAGGAACTATGGCTACACCTTC. Its translation is CASSPGTAPRNYGYTF.

This clonotype was counted ten times or more. The chain has TRBV19 and TRBJ2-3; 12 bases agree with TRBD1. The junction had 8 bases not matched to a gene; V was cut back by 3 bases and J by 4 bases. The CDR3 is 17 residues long. Germline V gene sequence: CDR1 LNHDA, CDR2 SQIVND (reference sequence). CDR3 DNA sequence: TGTGCCAGTAGTATCCTGGGGACAGGGGGCGGTGCAGATACGCAGTATTTT. This gives the protein CASSILGTGGGADTQYF.

This clonotype was counted many times. The chain has TRBV28 and TRBJ2-2; weak D call: TRBD1 (6 bases). Germline lookup yields CDR1 MDHEN and CDR2 SYDVKM. The CDR3 is 16 residues long. Trimming stripped 3 bases from V and 5 bases from J, with 16 bases between. Here the CDR3 reads CASSFVGGSRTGELFF. For the CDR3, the DNA is TGTGCCAGCAGTTTTGTAGGGGGATCGAGGACCGGGGAGCTGTTTTTT.

In its sample, this clonotype was seen a few times. The chain carries TRBV20-1 and TRBJ1-5, with D maybe TRBD1 (6 bases). Germline V CDR1 and CDR2: DFQATT, SNEGSKA (reference sequence). Between the trimmed V and J ends, which lost 6 bases and 1 base, there was a span of 13 bases. The CDR3 covers 14 residues. The CDR3 spells CSALEGGSNQPQHF. DNA for the CDR3: TGCAGTGCCCTCGAGGGGGGGAGCAATCAGCCCCAGCATTTT.

This clonotype was seen a few times. The rearrangement links TRBV7-9 to TRBJ2-5; D is possibly TRBD2 (6 bases). The ends were cut back, 5 bases at V and 2 bases at J, with 30 bases in the middle. This CDR3 is built from 20 residues. CDR1 SEHNR and CDR2 FQNEAQ come from the germline V gene (reference sequence). The CDR3 coding sequence is TGTGCCAGCAGCGCCTTCGGGAGAGCTGAGGTGGTGGGGGTTCAAGAGACCCAGTACTTC. The encoded protein is CASSAFGRAEVVGVQETQYF.

V gene TRBV19 combines with J gene TRBJ2-2; 9 bases are shared with TRBD2. The V gene end was trimmed by 0 bases and the J gene end by 4 bases; junction bases not matched to a gene: 3. Germline values: CDR1 LNHDA, CDR2 SQIVND (reference sequence). The CDR3 has 16 residues. The CDR3, as DNA: TGTGCCAGTAGTATAGATCGACTAGCGGCCACCGGGGAGCTGTTTTTT. Translated: CASSIDRLAATGELFF.

The J gene is TRBJ2-7, the V gene TRBV4-2; 10 bases fit TRBD2. The germline gives CDR1 LGHNA, CDR2 YNFKEQ. The CDR3 contains 19 residues. Trimming removed 2 bases from V and 2 bases from J; junction bases left unmatched: 15. DNA for the CDR3: TGTGCCAGCAGCCAACGAGCAGAGAGGAGCGGGGGGGCACCCTACGAGCAGTACTTC. Protein sequence: CASSQRAERSGGAPYEQYF.

This clonotype showed up many times. The chain links TRBV2 to TRBJ1-1, with D perhaps matching TRBD1 (5 bases). The CDR3 has 13 amino acids. Germline V gives CDR1 SNHLY, CDR2 FYNNEI. V gave up 7 bases and J gave up 7 bases, with 16 bases separating them. The CDR3 DNA reads TGTGCCAGCACCGAGGTATCGAGGGGTGAAGCTTTCTTT. This translates into CASTEVSRGEAFF.

This clonotype appeared a few times. V gene TRBV20-1 combines with J gene TRBJ2-1; D not resolved. Germline V gene data show CDR1 as DFQATT and CDR2 as SNEGSKA (reference sequence). V was shortened by 7 bases and J by 4 bases, with 8 bases between the two germline ends. This CDR3 contains 11 residues. This CDR3 is CSVFLYNEQFF. Here the CDR3 DNA reads TGCAGTGTCTTCCTGTACAATGAGCAGTTCTTC.

This clonotype appeared a few times. The genes are TRBV28 and TRBJ1-6, with 10 bases that match TRBD1. The V segment lost 2 bases and the J segment 2 bases; nucleotides outside the gene matches: 3. Germline V lookup: CDR1 MDHEN, CDR2 SYDVKM. This CDR3 spans 17 amino acids. The CDR3 DNA follows: TGTGCCAGCAGTTTAGGGACAGGGGATACCTATAATTCACCCCTCCACTTT. This encodes CASSLGTGDTYNSPLHF.